Listed below are T cell receptor beta chains from one sample, sequenced in a study of blood T cell repertoires in COVID-19. Repertoires were generated with immunoSEQ multiplex PCR, while TCRdb's copy carries only in-frame clones and drops some. The top ten clones hold about 4.2% of a sample with more than 300,000 clones, roughly nine tenths of them seen once. Sequencing used PBMCs or T cells enriched from blood (not recorded which). The source of these receptors is a woman in her twenties or thirties who had been exposed to COVID-19. Each CDR3 is given with its conserved first and last residue. D genes are given only for firm matches. Clone size appears in some rows only: once, few, many, or a class for an expanded clone.

V: TRBV5-4
J: TRBJ1-2
size: -
D: TRBD1
CDR3: CASSLGTGVRGYTF
DNA: TGTGCCAGCAGCCTCGGGACAGGGGTGCGAGGCTACACCTTC

V: TRBV18
J: TRBJ1-1
size: -
D: TRBD1
CDR3: CASSEPGRGSEAFF
DNA: TGTGCCAGCTCTGAACCGGGCAGGGGGTCTGAAGCTTTCTTT

V: TRBV13
J: TRBJ2-1
size: -
D: TRBD1
CDR3: CASSLEGTGGNEQFF
DNA: TGTGCCAGCAGCTTAGAAGGGACAGGGGGCAATGAGCAGTTCTTC

V: TRBV5-1
J: TRBJ2-1
size: -
D: -
CDR3: CASSLEAGISYNEQFF
DNA: TGCGCCAGCAGCTTGGAAGCGGGTATCTCCTACAATGAGCAGTTCTTC

V: TRBV6-5
J: TRBJ2-2
size: -
D: TRBD2
CDR3: CASSPIAGETGELFF
DNA: TGTGCCAGCAGTCCTATAGCGGGAGAAACCGGGGAGCTGTTTTTT

V: TRBV5-4
J: TRBJ2-2
size: -
D: TRBD2
CDR3: CASSPTSGRGELFF
DNA: TGTGCCAGCAGCCCCACTAGCGGCCGAGGGGAGCTGTTTTTT

V: TRBV11-1
J: TRBJ2-2
size: -
D: -
CDR3: CASKRYTGELFF
DNA: TGTGCCAGCAAGAGGTACACCGGGGAGCTGTTTTTT

V: TRBV6-5
J: TRBJ1-5
size: -
D: -
CDR3: CASSPRGRGPQHF
DNA: TGTGCCAGCAGCCCGCGGGGGAGGGGGCCCCAGCATTTT

V: TRBV5-1
J: TRBJ2-6
size: -
D: -
CDR3: CASSSRTAGANVLTF
DNA: TGCGCCAGCAGCTCCAGGACAGCTGGGGCCAACGTCCTGACTTTC

V: TRBV27
J: TRBJ2-7
size: -
D: TRBD2
CDR3: CASSLMPSGGFSSYEQYF
DNA: TGTGCCAGCAGTTTAATGCCTAGCGGGGGGTTTAGCTCCTACGAGCAGTACTTC

V: TRBV27
J: TRBJ1-1
size: -
D: -
CDR3: CASSLFLSTEAFF
DNA: TGTGCCAGCAGTTTATTCCTGTCCACTGAAGCTTTCTTT

V: TRBV4-2
J: TRBJ2-5
size: -
D: TRBD2
CDR3: CASSQEGSGSGTQYF
DNA: TGTGCCAGCAGCCAAGAAGGTAGCGGGTCCGGGACCCAGTACTTC

V: TRBV7-9
J: TRBJ2-5
size: medium-sized
D: -
CDR3: CASSLVLSETQYF
DNA: TGTGCCAGCAGCTTAGTCCTTTCGGAGACCCAGTACTTC

V: TRBV7-9
J: TRBJ1-2
size: -
D: -
CDR3: CASSLLGLHVYGYTF
DNA: TGTGCCAGCAGCTTATTGGGGCTACACGTCTATGGCTACACCTTC

V: TRBV11-2
J: TRBJ2-5
size: once
D: TRBD2
CDR3: CASTQGTIQETQYF
DNA: TGTGCCAGCACCCAAGGGACTATCCAAGAGACCCAGTACTTC

V: TRBV7-6
J: TRBJ1-2
size: -
D: -
CDR3: CASSAGGYGYTF
DNA: TGTGCCAGCAGCGCGGGGGGTTATGGCTACACCTTC

V: TRBV7-9
J: TRBJ2-3
size: once
D: -
CDR3: CASSLRGQGKTDTQYF
DNA: TGTGCCAGCAGCTTACGAGGGCAGGGGAAGACAGATACGCAGTATTTT

V: TRBV27
J: TRBJ1-2
size: -
D: -
CDR3: CASSPRTESNYGYTF
DNA: TGTGCCAGCAGTCCTCGGACAGAATCTAACTATGGCTACACCTTC

V: TRBV15
J: TRBJ1-2
size: -
D: -
CDR3: CATSRDLARASYGYTF
DNA: TGTGCCACCAGCAGAGATCTCGCCAGGGCTAGCTATGGCTACACCTTC

V: TRBV7-2
J: TRBJ2-3
size: -
D: -
CDR3: CASSPHGDTQYF
DNA: TGTGCCAGCAGCCCCCACGGGGATACGCAGTATTTT

V: TRBV11-3
J: TRBJ1-2
size: -
D: TRBD1
CDR3: CASSHATGEGYTF
DNA: TGTGCCAGCAGCCATGCGACAGGGGAAGGCTACACCTTC

V: TRBV5-4
J: TRBJ1-2
size: -
D: -
CDR3: CASSLEEGYGYTF
DNA: TGTGCCAGCAGCTTGGAGGAGGGGTATGGCTACACCTTC

V: TRBV29-1
J: TRBJ1-2
size: -
D: -
CDR3: CSVFGTAYGYTF
DNA: TGCAGCGTTTTCGGAACAGCCTATGGCTACACCTTC

V: TRBV11-2
J: TRBJ2-1
size: -
D: -
CDR3: CASSSRGEDEQFF
DNA: TGTGCCAGCAGCTCCCGCGGGGAAGATGAGCAGTTCTTC

V: TRBV19
J: TRBJ1-3
size: -
D: TRBD1
CDR3: CASSADRDRGATIYF
DNA: TGTGCCAGTAGTGCGGACCGGGACAGGGGGGCCACCATATATTTT

V: TRBV3-1/TRBV3-2
J: TRBJ2-3
size: -
D: TRBD2
CDR3: CASSQVRTSGNTDTQYF
DNA: TGTGCCAGCAGCCAAGTTCGGACTAGCGGGAACACAGATACGCAGTATTTT

V: TRBV7-9
J: TRBJ2-2
size: few
D: -
CDR3: CASSPRDWVTGELFF
DNA: TGTGCCAGCAGCCCCCGGGACTGGGTCACCGGGGAGCTGTTTTTT

V: TRBV27
J: TRBJ2-7
size: -
D: TRBD1
CDR3: CASSSGQGSYEQYF
DNA: TGTGCCAGCAGTTCAGGACAGGGAAGCTACGAGCAGTACTTC

V: TRBV5-6
J: TRBJ1-2
size: -
D: -
CDR3: CASSLGVSHGYTF
DNA: TGTGCCAGCAGCCTAGGGGTGTCCCATGGCTACACCTTC

V: TRBV6-5
J: TRBJ2-7
size: -
D: -
CDR3: CASRRTGTYEQYF
DNA: TGTGCCAGCAGACGAACAGGTACCTACGAGCAGTACTTC

V: TRBV7-9
J: TRBJ1-4
size: once
D: TRBD1
CDR3: CASSPHRGRDEKLFF
DNA: TGTGCCAGCAGCCCGCACAGGGGGCGCGATGAAAAACTGTTTTTT

V: TRBV6-5
J: TRBJ1-2
size: -
D: -
CDR3: CASSYQGPSRGYTF
DNA: TGTGCCAGCAGTTACCAGGGGCCCTCTAGGGGCTACACCTTC

V: TRBV29-1
J: TRBJ1-1
size: -
D: -
CDR3: CSVSGVMNTEAFF
DNA: TGCAGCGTTTCAGGGGTGATGAACACTGAAGCTTTCTTT

V: TRBV6-6
J: TRBJ1-5
size: -
D: -
CDR3: CASSPTGQNQPQHF
DNA: TGTGCCAGCAGTCCTACTGGACAGAATCAGCCCCAGCATTTT

V: TRBV7-2
J: TRBJ1-2
size: -
D: -
CDR3: CASSLEGYYGYTF
DNA: TGTGCCAGCAGCTTAGAGGGGTACTATGGCTACACCTTC

V: TRBV5-1
J: TRBJ2-5
size: -
D: -
CDR3: CASSLAGGHQETQYF
DNA: TGCGCCAGCAGCTTGGCCGGGGGACACCAAGAGACCCAGTACTTC

V: TRBV5-1
J: TRBJ1-1
size: -
D: -
CDR3: CASSLVGAKPENTEAFF
DNA: TGCGCCAGCAGCTTGGTGGGGGCTAAACCGGAGAACACTGAAGCTTTCTTT

V: TRBV2
J: TRBJ2-7
size: -
D: TRBD2
CDR3: CASRLGGSPSYEQYF
DNA: TGTGCCAGCAGATTGGGAGGGAGCCCCTCCTACGAGCAGTACTTC

V: TRBV5-6
J: TRBJ1-2
size: -
D: TRBD1
CDR3: CASSFGTGDSYGYTF
DNA: TGTGCCAGCAGCTTTGGAACAGGGGATTCCTATGGCTACACCTTC

V: TRBV4-1
J: TRBJ1-5
size: once
D: -
CDR3: CASSKIGQNQPQHF
DNA: TGCGCCAGCAGCAAAATCGGACAAAATCAGCCCCAGCATTTT

V: TRBV5-1
J: TRBJ1-6
size: -
D: -
CDR3: CASSLGARSALHF
DNA: TGCGCCAGCAGCTTGGGGGCCAGATCGGCCCTCCACTTT

V: TRBV5-1
J: TRBJ1-4
size: -
D: -
CDR3: CASSPGTELFF
DNA: TGCGCCAGCAGCCCGGGAACGGAACTGTTTTTT

V: TRBV6-5
J: TRBJ1-6
size: once
D: TRBD1
CDR3: CASGDRANSPLHF
DNA: TGTGCCTCTGGGGACAGGGCCAATTCACCCCTCCACTTT

V: TRBV9
J: TRBJ1-3
size: -
D: -
CDR3: CASSPPPASSGNTIYF
DNA: TGTGCCAGCAGCCCCCCCCCAGCGAGCTCTGGAAACACCATATATTTT

V: TRBV5-5
J: TRBJ2-1
size: -
D: TRBD2
CDR3: CASSFSLTSAHEQFF
DNA: TGTGCCAGCAGCTTTAGTCTGACTAGCGCCCATGAGCAGTTCTTC

V: TRBV6-2/TRBV6-3
J: TRBJ2-3
size: -
D: TRBD2
CDR3: CASSYSPSGGDSTDTQYF
DNA: TGTGCCAGCAGTTACTCTCCTAGCGGGGGGGATAGCACAGATACGCAGTATTTT

V: TRBV28
J: TRBJ1-6
size: -
D: TRBD1
CDR3: CASSPAGTGSYNSPLHF
DNA: TGTGCCAGCAGTCCTGCCGGGACAGGGAGCTATAATTCACCCCTCCACTTT

V: TRBV6-5
J: TRBJ1-5
size: -
D: TRBD1
CDR3: CASSYSMTGNQPQHF
DNA: TGTGCCAGCAGTTACTCGATGACAGGGAATCAGCCCCAGCATTTT

V: TRBV2
J: TRBJ1-3
size: -
D: TRBD1
CDR3: CASSEVGSTGPTGNTIYF
DNA: TGTGCCAGCAGTGAGGTGGGGTCGACAGGGCCCACTGGAAACACCATATATTTT

V: TRBV7-9
J: TRBJ1-1
size: -
D: -
CDR3: CASSLAHMAEAFF
DNA: TGTGCCAGCAGCTTAGCGCACATGGCTGAAGCTTTCTTT

V: TRBV6-5
J: TRBJ2-3
size: -
D: -
CDR3: CASREDTQYF
DNA: TGTGCCAGCCGCGAAGATACGCAGTATTTT

V: TRBV6-5
J: TRBJ2-7
size: -
D: -
CDR3: CASMSAGYEQYF
DNA: TGTGCCAGCATGTCCGCGGGGTACGAGCAGTACTTC

V: TRBV19
J: TRBJ1-5
size: -
D: TRBD1
CDR3: CASSMTGGNQPQHF
DNA: TGTGCCAGTAGTATGACAGGGGGTAATCAGCCCCAGCATTTT

V: TRBV28
J: TRBJ1-3
size: once
D: TRBD1
CDR3: CASSTPMDRGSGNTIYF
DNA: TGTGCCAGCAGCACACCCATGGACAGGGGGTCTGGAAACACCATATATTTT

V: TRBV2
J: TRBJ1-3
size: -
D: -
CDR3: CASKESTGNTIYF
DNA: TGTGCCAGCAAGGAGTCTACTGGAAACACCATATATTTT

V: TRBV7-9
J: TRBJ2-2
size: -
D: -
CDR3: CASSLVPQNTGELFF
DNA: TGTGCCAGCAGCTTAGTCCCCCAGAACACCGGGGAGCTGTTTTTT

V: TRBV5-6
J: TRBJ2-5
size: -
D: -
CDR3: CASSLARGWETQYF
DNA: TGTGCCAGCAGCTTGGCCCGGGGATGGGAGACCCAGTACTTC

V: TRBV7-9
J: TRBJ2-2
size: -
D: -
CDR3: CASSRGGPNTGELFF
DNA: TGTGCCAGCAGCCGAGGAGGTCCGAACACCGGGGAGCTGTTTTTT

V: TRBV30
J: TRBJ2-6
size: -
D: -
CDR3: CAWSPGSANVLTF
DNA: TGTGCCTGGAGCCCCGGTTCAGCCAACGTCCTGACTTTC

V: TRBV5-1
J: TRBJ1-2
size: -
D: TRBD1
CDR3: CASSFDRGSGYGYTF
DNA: TGCGCCAGCAGCTTCGACAGGGGGTCGGGCTATGGCTACACCTTC